This T cell receptor beta chain was captured by sequencing in a study of somatic mutations in cytotoxic T cells in rheumatoid arthritis. Germline loops: CDR1 MRHNA, CDR2 SNTAGT. The CDR3 is made up of 21 amino acids. Unmatched junction bases numbered 24, after V lost 1 base and J lost 6 bases. Profiling relied on immunoSEQ multiplex PCR, and the TCRdb table lists in-frame clones only, not all of them. The sample contains 5,500 to 6,000 clones, about four fifths of which appear only once. The chain carries TRBV6-4 and TRBJ2-1, with TRBD2 matching over 7 bases. This TCR was sampled from an adult with rheumatoid arthritis. The sample was CD8+ T cells sorted from blood. CDR3 coding DNA: TGTGCCAGCAGTGACTTAAGGGCGGCTATCAACCCGAGCGGGACCAGCAATGAGCAGTTCTTC. It codes for CASSDLRAAINPSGTSNEQFF.